The 26 T cell receptor beta chains listed next were all sequenced from one sample in a study of cytomegalovirus exposure and HLA in healthy donors. Using immunoSEQ multiplex PCR, the repertoire was profiled, and TCRdb retains in-frame clones only, with some absent. The sample has nearly 110,000 clones; roughly nine tenths are singletons. Specimen: PBMCs. The receptors were gathered from a woman between 18 and 29 years old in good health and CMV-seropositive.

The chain links TRBV9 to TRBJ2-1; 9 bases match TRBD2. Trimming removed 6 bases from V and 1 base from J; junction bases left unmatched: 5. The CDR3 totals 15 residues. CDR1 and CDR2 from the germline V gene are SGDLS and YYNGEE. The chain's CDR3 is CASTRTSESYNEQFF. CDR3 bases: TGTGCCAGCACCCGGACTAGCGAGTCCTACAATGAGCAGTTCTTC. Full variable domain (outside the CDR3, taken from reference TRBV9 and TRBJ2-1): DSGVTQTPKHLITATGQRVTLRCSPRSGDLSVYWYQQSLDQGLQFLIQYYNGEERAKGNILERFSAQQFPDLHSELNLSSLELGDSALYFCASTRTSESYNEQFFGPGTRLTVL.

The rearrangement joins TRBV6-4 to TRBJ2-1, with TRBD2 matching 12 bases. There are 15 residues in the CDR3. Germline trimming cut 3 bases from V and 8 bases from J; bases unmatched to any gene: 5. Germline-derived CDR1 and CDR2 are MRHNA and SNTAGT. CDR3 region: CASSDLAGGLHEQFF. CDR3 DNA sequence: TGTGCCAGCAGTGATCTAGCGGGGGGGCTCCATGAGCAGTTCTTC.

V usage is TRBV13 and J usage is TRBJ2-7; the D is unclear. Between the trimmed V and J ends, which lost 0 bases and 7 bases, there was a span of 7 bases. The CDR3 spans 12 residues. From germline, CDR1 is PRHDT and CDR2 FYEKMQ (reference sequence). The CDR3, as DNA: TGTGCCAGCAGCTTAGGGTCCCGGGAGCAGTACTTC. Its protein product is CASSLGSREQYF.

The gene calls are TRBV28 and TRBJ1-1; D gene uncertain. The germline gives CDR1 MDHEN, CDR2 SYDVKM. The CDR3 extends over 14 amino acids. The germline V and J ends were trimmed by 8 bases and 1 base, with 14 bases remaining between them. The CDR3, as DNA: TGTGCCAGCCCCCCCATGGGGAGGAACACTGAAGCTTTCTTT. This sequence encodes CASPPMGRNTEAFF. Variable domain in full (rest from reference TRBV28 and TRBJ1-1): DVKVTQSSRYLVKRTGEKVFLECVQDMDHENMFWYRQDPGLGLRLIYFSYDVKMKEKGDIPEGYSVSREKKERFSLILESASTNQTSMYLCASPPMGRNTEAFFGQGTRLTVV.

The chain carries TRBV7-2 and TRBJ1-2; 10 bases are shared with TRBD1. V trimming: 5 bases; J trimming: 4 bases; junction bases outside the gene matches: 4. This CDR3 region has 14 residues. Germline assignment: CDR1 SGHTA and CDR2 FQGNSA. CDR3 coding DNA: TGTGCCAGCAGCCGGGACAGGGGTTCCTATGGCTACACCTTC. Translated, it gives CASSRDRGSYGYTF.

This rearrangement joins TRBV28 to TRBJ2-2; tentatively, D is TRBD2 (7 bases). With 6 bases removed from V and 4 bases from J, the gap between germline ends came to 15 bases. The CDR3 has 15 residues. CDR1 is MDHEN, CDR2 SYDVKM, per germline. As DNA, the CDR3 is TGTGCCAGCAGAAGGGGGGGACTGGTCACCGGGGAGCTGTTTTTT. This encodes CASRRGGLVTGELFF.

This clone was found a few times. The V and J genes are TRBV19 and TRBJ1-1; 9 bases fit TRBD1. The CDR3 loop spans 12 amino acids. V lost 10 bases, J lost 3 bases, and 3 bases stayed unmatched. The V gene's germline CDR1 is LNHDA and CDR2 SQIVND (reference sequence). The DNA of the CDR3 is TGTGCCAAGGGACAGGGTGACACTGAAGCTTTCTTT. This sequence encodes CAKGQGDTEAFF.

The chain is built from TRBV5-1 and TRBJ2-1, with 10 bases identical to TRBD2. Germline V CDR1 and CDR2: SGHRS, YFSETQ. CDR3 size: 13 residues. The ends lost 7 bases at V and 6 bases at J; junction bases unmatched: 4. The CDR3 protein is CASGPSGSNEQFF. The DNA of the CDR3 is TGCGCCAGCGGACCTAGCGGGAGCAATGAGCAGTTCTTC.

The V gene is TRBV6-5, the J gene TRBJ1-5, with D unclear. Germline-derived CDR1 and CDR2 are MNHEY and SVGAGI. The CDR3 is made up of 15 amino acids. V was cut by 0 bases and J by 0 bases, with 6 bases left in between. The CDR3 sequence: CASSYSIYSNQPQHF. The CDR3 DNA reads as TGTGCCAGCAGTTACTCAATCTATAGCAATCAGCCCCAGCATTTT.

The gene calls are TRBV7-2 and TRBJ2-1; no clear D gene. The CDR3 has 11 residues. The germline V gene encodes CDR1 SGHTA and CDR2 FQGNSA. V dropped 3 bases and J dropped 7 bases, with 4 bases sitting between them. CDR3 coding DNA: TGTGCCAGCAGCTTCGTAAATGAGCAGTTCTTC. As protein: CASSFVNEQFF.

The V and J genes are TRBV6-4 and TRBJ2-2; 9 bases fit TRBD2. In germline, CDR1 is MRHNA, CDR2 SNTAGT. The CDR3 consists of 16 residues. The trim removed 0 bases at V and 6 bases at J, leaving 5 bases unmatched. The CDR3 DNA reads as TGTGCCAGCAGTGACTCCGCTAGCGGGGACGCCGGGGAGCTGTTTTTT. This gives the protein CASSDSASGDAGELFF.

The count of this clone is one. The chain couples TRBV6-6 to TRBJ2-3, with 7 bases fitting TRBD1. J was trimmed by 6 bases and V by 6 bases; bases with no gene match: 12. This CDR3 contains 15 residues. Germline V gene sequence: CDR1 MNHNY, CDR2 SVGAGI (reference sequence). CDR3 loop: CASSSRQGRGDTQYF. The CDR3 DNA sequence: TGTGCCAGCAGCTCGCGACAGGGAAGAGGTGATACGCAGTATTTT.

The rearrangement joins TRBV15 to TRBJ2-6; a weak D match, TRBD1 (5 bases). V gave up 3 bases and J gave up 0 bases, with 12 bases separating them. CDR1 and CDR2 from the germline V gene are LNHNV and YYDKDF (reference sequence). This CDR3 spans 17 amino acids. CDR3 nucleotides: TGTGCCACCAGCAGGAAGACAGCACTCTCTGGGGCCAACGTCCTGACTTTC. It specifies CATSRKTALSGANVLTF.

This sequence joins TRBV7-2 and TRBJ2-5, with a tentative D call TRBD2 (6 bases). The germline V and J ends were trimmed by 5 bases and 3 bases, with 19 bases remaining between them. Germline V CDR1 and CDR2: SGHTA, FQGNSA. The CDR3 sequence is 16 residues long. CDR3 sequence reads: CASSLFGGYVEETQYF. The CDR3 DNA reads as TGTGCCAGCAGCCTCTTTGGGGGGTACGTAGAAGAGACCCAGTACTTC.

This chain joins TRBV28 and TRBJ2-7; 8 bases align to TRBD1. CDR3 length: 14 residues. The V gene end was trimmed by 3 bases and the J gene end by 6 bases; junction bases not matched to a gene: 7. Looked up from germline, CDR1 is MDHEN and CDR2 is SYDVKM. This CDR3 is CASSLGQAGSEQYF. CDR3 DNA sequence: TGTGCCAGCAGTTTGGGACAGGCGGGAAGCGAGCAGTACTTC.

The chain recombines TRBV29-1 with TRBJ1-1, with a tentative D call TRBD1 (6 bases). This CDR3 has 13 amino acids. CDR1 is SQVTM, CDR2 ANQGSEA, per germline. V shed 4 bases and J shed 1 base, with 10 bases lying between them. The CDR3 protein is CSVVGQWNTEAFF. As DNA, the CDR3 is TGCAGCGTTGTAGGACAGTGGAACACTGAAGCTTTCTTT.

The chain joins TRBV6-1 to TRBJ1-1; a possible D gene is TRBD1 (6 bases). The V end lost 5 bases, the J end lost 4 bases, and 14 bases lay between the germline ends. The CDR3 has 14 amino acids. CDR1 and CDR2 (germline): MNHNS, SASEGT. CDR3 amino acids: CASSLNRVSTEAFF. The DNA for the CDR3 is TGTGCCAGCAGTTTGAACAGGGTTAGCACTGAAGCTTTCTTT.

This chain links TRBV27 with TRBJ1-5; D gene unclear. CDR1 is MNHEY, CDR2 SMNVEV, per germline (reference sequence). The CDR3 contains 15 residues. Trimming cost V 10 bases and J 0 bases, with 16 bases left between them. CDR3 sequence (DNA): TGTGCCACCCCCCCGGGGATCAATAGCAATCAGCCCCAGCATTTT. It is translated as CATPPGINSNQPQHF.

The rearrangement joins TRBV7-9 to TRBJ1-5; D is possibly TRBD1 (6 bases). Trimming took off 2 bases at V and 5 bases at J, with 10 bases between the two ends. Germline V lookup: CDR1 SEHNR, CDR2 FQNEAQ (reference sequence). The CDR3 length is 14 residues. This CDR3 is CASSLTGKDQPQHF. As DNA, the CDR3 is TGTGCCAGCAGCTTAACAGGGAAGGATCAGCCCCAGCATTTT.

The chain employs TRBV2 and TRBJ2-1; 11 nucleotides agree with TRBD2. Germline V gives CDR1 SNHLY, CDR2 FYNNEI. The CDR3 has 16 amino acids. V trimming: 4 bases; J trimming: 7 bases; junction bases outside the gene matches: 9. The CDR3 bases are TGTGCCAGCAGTGTGGTAGTTAGCGGGGGGGGGAATGAGCAGTTCTTC. Translation gives CASSVVVSGGGNEQFF.

The V call is TRBV10-2, the J call TRBJ2-3; 12 bases are a match to TRBD2. V shed 4 bases, J shed 0 bases, and the junction held 2 bases outside the gene matches. The CDR3 runs 16 residues. Germline V gene data show CDR1 as WSHSY and CDR2 as SAAADI. Here the CDR3 reads CASSVLAGGSTDTQYF. The CDR3 DNA reads TGCGCCAGCAGTGTGCTAGCGGGGGGGAGCACAGATACGCAGTATTTT.

This chain uses TRBV7-9 with TRBJ1-5; 9 bases line up with TRBD1. There are 14 residues in the CDR3. The J segment lost 7 bases and the V segment lost 6 bases, leaving 7 bases of the junction unmatched. Germline-derived CDR1 and CDR2 are SEHNR and FQNEAQ (reference sequence). CDR3 region: CASSLQGAGQPQHF. CDR3 sequence (DNA): TGTGCCAGCAGTTTACAGGGGGCCGGGCAGCCCCAGCATTTT. The whole variable domain, filled in from reference TRBV7-9 and TRBJ1-5, reads DTGVSQNPRHKITKRGQNVTFRCDPISEHNRLYWYRQTLGQGPEFLTYFQNEAQLEKSRLLSDRFSAERPKGSFSTLEIQRTEQGDSAMYLCASSLQGAGQPQHFGDGTRLSIL.

This clone was seen a few times. The V and J genes are TRBV29-1 and TRBJ1-6; D remains ambiguous. CDR1 is SQVTM, CDR2 ANQGSEA, per germline. This CDR3 contains 13 residues. Trimming took off 4 bases at V and 4 bases at J, with 8 bases between the two ends. The DNA of the CDR3 is TGCAGCGTTGCGCAGGAATATAATTCACCCCTCCACTTT. This translates into CSVAQEYNSPLHF.

The rearrangement uses TRBV19 and TRBJ1-3; possibly TRBD1 for D (6 bases). This CDR3 is built from 13 residues. Trimming removed 8 bases from V and 0 bases from J, with 8 bases in between. The germline V gene encodes CDR1 LNHDA and CDR2 SQIVND (reference sequence). The CDR3 loop reads CASSDSSGNTIYF. The CDR3 bases are TGTGCCAGTTCGGACAGCTCTGGAAACACCATATATTTT.

V usage is TRBV6-4 and J usage is TRBJ1-5, with 8 bases fitting TRBD1. Germline V gene sequence: CDR1 MRHNA, CDR2 SNTAGT. The CDR3 is made up of 14 amino acids. Unmatched junction bases numbered 1, after V lost 3 bases and J lost 3 bases. As DNA, the CDR3 is TGTGCCAGCAGTGAGACAGGGGTCAATCAGCCCCAGCATTTT. Encoded protein: CASSETGVNQPQHF.

This clone was recorded a few times. The V and J genes are TRBV6-5 and TRBJ2-3; TRBD2 is a possible D gene (6 bases). V shed 2 bases and J shed 14 bases, with 17 bases lying between them. There are 13 residues in the CDR3. Germline V lookup: CDR1 MNHEY, CDR2 SVGAGI. CDR3 amino acids: CASSYTREHPRYF. CDR3 sequence (DNA): TGTGCCAGCAGTTACACCCGGGAGCACCCTCGGTATTTT.